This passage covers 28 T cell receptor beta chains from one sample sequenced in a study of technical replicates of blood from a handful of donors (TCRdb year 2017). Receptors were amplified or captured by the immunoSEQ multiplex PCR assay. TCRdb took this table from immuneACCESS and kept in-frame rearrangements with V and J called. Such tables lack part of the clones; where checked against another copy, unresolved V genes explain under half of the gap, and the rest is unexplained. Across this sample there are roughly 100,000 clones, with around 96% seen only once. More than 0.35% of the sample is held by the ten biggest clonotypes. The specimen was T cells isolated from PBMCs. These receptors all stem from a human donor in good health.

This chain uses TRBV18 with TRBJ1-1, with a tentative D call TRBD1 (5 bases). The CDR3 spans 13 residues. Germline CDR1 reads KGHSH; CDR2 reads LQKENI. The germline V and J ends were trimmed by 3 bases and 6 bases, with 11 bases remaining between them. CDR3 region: CASSPQGSAEAFF. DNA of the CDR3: TGTGCCAGCTCACCCCAGGGATCCGCTGAAGCTTTCTTT.

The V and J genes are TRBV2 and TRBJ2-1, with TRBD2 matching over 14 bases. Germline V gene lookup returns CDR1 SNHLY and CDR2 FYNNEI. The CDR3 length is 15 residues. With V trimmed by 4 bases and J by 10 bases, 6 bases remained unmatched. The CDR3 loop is CASSGSGLAGVEQFF. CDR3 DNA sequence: TGTGCCAGCAGTGGATCGGGACTAGCGGGAGTCGAGCAGTTCTTC.

DNA of the CDR3: TGTGCCAGCAGAAGGACACAGGGTCCTGGCTACACCTTC. Residues: CASRRTQGPGYTF. The V gene is TRBV28, the J gene TRBJ1-2; possibly TRBD1 for D (6 bases). The CDR3 contains 13 residues. V was clipped by 6 bases and J by 7 bases, with 15 bases between them. Germline-derived CDR1 and CDR2 are MDHEN and SYDVKM.

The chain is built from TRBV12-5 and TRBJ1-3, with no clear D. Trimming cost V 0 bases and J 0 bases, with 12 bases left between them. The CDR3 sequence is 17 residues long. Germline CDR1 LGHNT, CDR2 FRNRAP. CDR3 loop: CASGLVLEHISGNTIYF. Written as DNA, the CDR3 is TGTGCTAGTGGTTTGGTACTAGAGCACATCTCTGGAAACACCATATATTTT.

CDR3: CASSIDTLGQLNTGELFF. In DNA, the CDR3 is TGTGCCAGTAGTATAGATACTTTGGGACAGCTGAACACCGGGGAGCTGTTTTTT. The rearrangement joins TRBV19 to TRBJ2-2; 7 nucleotides line up with TRBD1. V lost 0 bases to trimming and J lost 1 base; unmatched junction nucleotides: 8. The germline gives CDR1 LNHDA, CDR2 SQIVND (reference sequence). The CDR3 has 18 amino acids.

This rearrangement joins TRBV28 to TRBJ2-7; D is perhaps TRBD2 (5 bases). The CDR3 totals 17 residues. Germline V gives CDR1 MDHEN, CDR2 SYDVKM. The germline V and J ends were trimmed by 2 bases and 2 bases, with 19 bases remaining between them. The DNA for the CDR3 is TGTGCCAGCAGTTTAAGCTCCCTAGCAGAAATTCCCTACGAGCAGTACTTC. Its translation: CASSLSSLAEIPYEQYF.

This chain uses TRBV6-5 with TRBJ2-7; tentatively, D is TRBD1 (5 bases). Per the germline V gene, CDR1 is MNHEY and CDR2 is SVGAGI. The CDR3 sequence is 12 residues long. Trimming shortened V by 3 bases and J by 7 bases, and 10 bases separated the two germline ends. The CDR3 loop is CASSYLDSEQYF. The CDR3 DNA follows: TGTGCCAGCAGTTATCTCGACAGTGAGCAGTACTTC.

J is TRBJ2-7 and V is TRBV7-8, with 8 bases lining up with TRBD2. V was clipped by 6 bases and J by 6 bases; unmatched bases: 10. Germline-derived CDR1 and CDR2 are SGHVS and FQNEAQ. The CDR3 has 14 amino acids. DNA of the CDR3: TGTGCCAGCAGGACTAGCGATACCTTTCGCGAGCAGTACTTC. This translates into CASRTSDTFREQYF.

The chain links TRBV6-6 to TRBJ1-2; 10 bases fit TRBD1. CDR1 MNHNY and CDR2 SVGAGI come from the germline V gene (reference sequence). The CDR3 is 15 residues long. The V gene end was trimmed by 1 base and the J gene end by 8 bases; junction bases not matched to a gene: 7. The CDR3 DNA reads TGTGCCAGCAGTTACTATAGACAGGGGGCTGAGGGCTACACCTTC. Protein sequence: CASSYYRQGAEGYTF.

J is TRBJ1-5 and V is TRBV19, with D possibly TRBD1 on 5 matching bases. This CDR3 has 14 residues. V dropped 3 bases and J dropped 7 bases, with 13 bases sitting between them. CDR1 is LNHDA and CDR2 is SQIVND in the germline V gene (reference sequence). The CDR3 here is CASSIQGAGQPQHF. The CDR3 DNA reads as TGTGCCAGTAGTATTCAGGGTGCAGGGCAGCCCCAGCATTTT.

The CDR3 spells CAWNTGIGTEAFF. CDR3 sequence (DNA): TGTGCCTGGAACACAGGGATTGGGACTGAAGCTTTCTTT. The chain uses TRBV30 and TRBJ1-1, with a tentative D call TRBD1 (6 bases). The germline CDR1 and CDR2 sequences are GTSNPN and SVGIG (reference sequence). V lost 4 bases to trimming and J lost 5 bases, with 14 bases between them. This CDR3 has 13 residues.

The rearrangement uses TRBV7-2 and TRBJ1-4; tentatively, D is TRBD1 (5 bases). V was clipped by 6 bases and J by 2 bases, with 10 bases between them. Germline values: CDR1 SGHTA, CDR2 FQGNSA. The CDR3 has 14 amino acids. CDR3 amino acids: CASSRGGTNEKLFF. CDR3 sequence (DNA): TGTGCCAGCAGTCGGGGGGGGACTAATGAAAAACTGTTTTTT.

The CDR3 region is CASSTVAGYTDTQYF. CDR3 DNA sequence: TGTGCCAGCAGCACCGTAGCGGGGTACACAGATACGCAGTATTTT. The chain uses TRBV7-3 and TRBJ2-3; 8 bases line up with TRBD2. Germline lookup yields CDR1 SGHTA and CDR2 FQGTGA. This CDR3 contains 15 residues. With 5 bases clipped from V and 2 bases from J, the junction kept 6 bases outside the gene matches.

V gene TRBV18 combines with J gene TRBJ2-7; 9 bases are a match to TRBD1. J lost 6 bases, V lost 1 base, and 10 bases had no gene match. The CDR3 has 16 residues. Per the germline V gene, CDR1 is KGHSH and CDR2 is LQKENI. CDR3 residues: CASSPLMGQGRGEQYF. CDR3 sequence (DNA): TGTGCCAGCTCACCACTCATGGGACAGGGACGGGGCGAGCAGTACTTC.

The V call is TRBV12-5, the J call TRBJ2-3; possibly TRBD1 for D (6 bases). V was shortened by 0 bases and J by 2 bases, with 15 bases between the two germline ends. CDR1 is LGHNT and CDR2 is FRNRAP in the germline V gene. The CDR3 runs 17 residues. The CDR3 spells CASGLVGQSHSTDTQYF. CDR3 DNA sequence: TGTGCTAGTGGTTTGGTCGGACAGTCTCATTCCACAGATACGCAGTATTTT. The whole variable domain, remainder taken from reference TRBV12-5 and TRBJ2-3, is DARVTQTPRHKVTEMGQEVTMRCQPILGHNTVFWYRQTMMQGLELLAYFRNRAPLDDSGMPKDRFSAEMPDATLATLKIQPSEPRDSAVYFCASGLVGQSHSTDTQYFGPGTRLTVL.

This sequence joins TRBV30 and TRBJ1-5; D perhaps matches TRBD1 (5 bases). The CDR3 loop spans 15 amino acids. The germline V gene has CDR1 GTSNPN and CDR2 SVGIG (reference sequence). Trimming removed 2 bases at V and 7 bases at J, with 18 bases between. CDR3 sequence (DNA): TGTGCCTGGAGTAGGGCGGGGCGGGACGGCCAGCCCCAGCATTTT. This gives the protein CAWSRAGRDGQPQHF.

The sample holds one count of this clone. The CDR3 DNA reads as TGCGCCAGCAGCCAAGAGGGCTTAGACGAGCAGTACTTC. This encodes CASSQEGLDEQYF. This chain connects TRBV4-3 to TRBJ2-7; D is ambiguous. The CDR3 loop spans 13 amino acids. CDR1 and CDR2 (germline): LGHNA, YSLEER. With 0 bases removed from V and 5 bases from J, the gap between germline ends came to 8 bases.

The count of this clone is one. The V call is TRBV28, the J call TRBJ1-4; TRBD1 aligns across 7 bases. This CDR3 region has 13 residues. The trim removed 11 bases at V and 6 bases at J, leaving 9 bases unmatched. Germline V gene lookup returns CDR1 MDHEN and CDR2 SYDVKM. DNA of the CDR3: TGTGCCGCATATGGACAGGACCATGAAAAACTGTTTTTT. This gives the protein CAAYGQDHEKLFF.

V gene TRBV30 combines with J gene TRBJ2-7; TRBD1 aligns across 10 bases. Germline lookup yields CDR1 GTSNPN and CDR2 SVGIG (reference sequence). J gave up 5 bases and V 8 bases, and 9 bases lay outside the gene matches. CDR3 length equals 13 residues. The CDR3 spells CAVSTGTGDEQYF. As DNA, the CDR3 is TGTGCCGTAAGCACCGGGACAGGGGACGAGCAGTACTTC.

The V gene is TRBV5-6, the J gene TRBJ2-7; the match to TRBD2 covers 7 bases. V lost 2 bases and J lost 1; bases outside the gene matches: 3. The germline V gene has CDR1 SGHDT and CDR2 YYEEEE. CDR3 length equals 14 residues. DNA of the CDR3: TGTGCCAGCAGCTTTATCGGGGGGTCCTACGAGCAGTACTTC. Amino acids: CASSFIGGSYEQYF.

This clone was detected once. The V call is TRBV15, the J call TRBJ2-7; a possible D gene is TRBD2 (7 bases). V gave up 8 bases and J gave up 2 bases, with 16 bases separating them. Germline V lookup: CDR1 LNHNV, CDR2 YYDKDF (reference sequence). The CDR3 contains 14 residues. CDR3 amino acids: CATCPGGAAYEQYF. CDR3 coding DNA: TGTGCCACCTGCCCTGGGGGGGCAGCCTACGAGCAGTACTTC.

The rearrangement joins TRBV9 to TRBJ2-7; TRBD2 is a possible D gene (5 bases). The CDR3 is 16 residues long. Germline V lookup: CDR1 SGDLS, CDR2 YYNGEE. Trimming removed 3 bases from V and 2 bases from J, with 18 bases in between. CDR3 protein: CASSARGLLNPYEQYF. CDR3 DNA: TGTGCCAGCAGCGCCCGAGGACTTTTAAACCCCTACGAGCAGTACTTC.

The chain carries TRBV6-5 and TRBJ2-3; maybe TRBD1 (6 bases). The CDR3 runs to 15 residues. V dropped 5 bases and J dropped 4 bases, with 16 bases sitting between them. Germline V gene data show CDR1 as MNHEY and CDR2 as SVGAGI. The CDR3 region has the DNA TGTGCCAGCAGTAGTCCCCGGACAGCTCCAGATACGCAGTATTTT. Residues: CASSSPRTAPDTQYF.

CDR3 amino acids: CASSLQETQYF. The CDR3 DNA reads as TGTGCCAGCAGCTTACAAGAGACCCAGTACTTC. This chain joins TRBV9 and TRBJ2-5, with no clear D. CDR1 and CDR2 from the germline V gene are SGDLS and YYNGEE. CDR3 length: 11 amino acids. Trimming left V 4 bases short and J 2 bases short, with 3 bases between.

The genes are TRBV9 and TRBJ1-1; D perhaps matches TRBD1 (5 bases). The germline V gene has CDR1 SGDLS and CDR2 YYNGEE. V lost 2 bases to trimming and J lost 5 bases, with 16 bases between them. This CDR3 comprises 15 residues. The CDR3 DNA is TGTGCCAGCAGCGTGGTCCCGTGGGGCCGGACTGAAGCTTTCTTT. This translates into CASSVVPWGRTEAFF.

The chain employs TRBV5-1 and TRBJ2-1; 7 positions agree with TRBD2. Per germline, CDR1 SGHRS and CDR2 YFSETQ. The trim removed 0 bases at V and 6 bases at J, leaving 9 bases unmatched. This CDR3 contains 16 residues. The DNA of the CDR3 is TGCGCCAGCAGCTTGGACTCGCGGGAGCGAACCAATGAGCAGTTCTTC. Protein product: CASSLDSRERTNEQFF. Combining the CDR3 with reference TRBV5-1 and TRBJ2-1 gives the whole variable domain KAGVTQTPRYLIKTRGQQVTLSCSPISGHRSVSWYQQTPGQGLQFLFEYFSETQRNKGNFPGRFSGRQFSNSRSEMNVSTLELGDSALYLCASSLDSRERTNEQFFGPGTRLTVL.

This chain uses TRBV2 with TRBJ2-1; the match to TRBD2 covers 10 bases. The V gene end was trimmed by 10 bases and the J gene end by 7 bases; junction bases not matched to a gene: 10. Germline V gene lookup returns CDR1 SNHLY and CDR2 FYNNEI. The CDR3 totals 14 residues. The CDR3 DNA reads TGTGCCACCCAGCGGGAGGGCCTGGGGAATGAGCAGTTCTTC. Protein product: CATQREGLGNEQFF.

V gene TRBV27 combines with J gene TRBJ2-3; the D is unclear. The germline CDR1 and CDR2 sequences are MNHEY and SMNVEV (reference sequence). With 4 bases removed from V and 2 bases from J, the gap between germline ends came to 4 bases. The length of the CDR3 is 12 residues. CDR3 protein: CASSSYTDTQYF. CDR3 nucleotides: TGTGCCAGCAGTTCGTACACAGATACGCAGTATTTT.